Below are 22 T cell receptor beta chains sequenced from a single sample in a study of blood T cell repertoires in COVID-19. The repertoire was sequenced with immunoSEQ multiplex PCR; TCRdb's copy has only in-frame clones and lacks some. Of 140,000 to 150,000 clones in the sample, around 84% are singletons; the top ten hold 10% to 15%. The sample was peripheral blood. These receptors came from a man in his sixties with active or convalescent COVID-19.

V is TRBV7-3 and J is TRBJ2-3; D possibly corresponds to TRBD2 (6 bases). CDR1 and CDR2 from the germline V gene are SGHTA and FQGTGA. This CDR3 has 17 residues. Trimming took off 2 bases at V and 1 base at J, with 16 bases between the two ends. The CDR3 DNA reads TGTGCCAGCAGCTTAGGCCAGTACTCGGGGGGCACAGATACGCAGTATTTT. Its translation is CASSLGQYSGGTDTQYF.

This clone has a handful of counts. The rearrangement uses TRBV7-2 and TRBJ1-3; tentative D call: TRBD1 (6 bases). V dropped 3 bases and J dropped 4 bases, with 13 bases sitting between them. Germline CDR1 is SGHTA and CDR2 is FQGNSA. The CDR3 has 15 amino acids. CDR3 sequence (DNA): TGTGCCAGCAGCTTCACGGACAGCGGAGGAAACACCATATATTTT. This gives the protein CASSFTDSGGNTIYF.

The chain is built from TRBV5-8 and TRBJ2-3; D is possibly TRBD2 (5 bases). V gave up 0 bases and J gave up 1 base, with 9 bases separating them. Germline CDR1 reads SGHTS; CDR2 reads YDEGEE. The CDR3 runs 15 residues. The CDR3 spells CASSLGSGGTDTQYF. For the CDR3, the DNA is TGTGCCAGCAGCTTGGGCAGCGGAGGCACAGATACGCAGTATTTT. The full variable domain, in which reference TRBV5-8 and TRBJ2-3 provide the parts outside the CDR3, is EAGVTQSPTHLIKTRGQQATLRCSPISGHTSVYWYQQALGLGLQFLLWYDEGEERNRGNFPPRFSGRQFPNYSSELNVNALELEDSALYLCASSLGSGGTDTQYFGPGTRLTVL.

This clone was detected a few times. The rearrangement links TRBV6-5 to TRBJ2-7, with D maybe TRBD1 (5 bases). V lost 6 bases, J lost 2 bases, and 17 bases lay in between. In germline, CDR1 is MNHEY, CDR2 SVGAGI. The CDR3 has 15 amino acids. The CDR3 sequence: CASSPGLRTAYEQYF. For the CDR3, the DNA is TGTGCCAGCAGCCCAGGGTTACGCACAGCCTACGAGCAGTACTTC.

DNA of the CDR3: TGTGCCAGCAGCTTTAACAGGATGAACACTGAAGCTTTCTTT. It encodes CASSFNRMNTEAFF. The gene calls are TRBV7-9 and TRBJ1-1; D is perhaps TRBD1 (5 bases). The CDR3 spans 14 residues. Germline-derived CDR1 and CDR2 are SEHNR and FQNEAQ (reference sequence). The V end lost 3 bases, the J end lost 0 bases, and 8 bases lay between the germline ends.

The chain couples TRBV15 to TRBJ2-3, with 10 bases aligning to TRBD2. CDR1 is LNHNV and CDR2 is YYDKDF in the germline V gene (reference sequence). This CDR3 region has 17 residues. V lost 4 bases, J lost 4 bases, and 11 bases stayed unmatched. CDR3 coding DNA: TGTGCCACCAGCACCCTAAGTCAGCGGGAGGGCCCAGATACGCAGTATTTT. It yields the protein CATSTLSQREGPDTQYF. Using reference TRBV15 and TRBJ2-3 for the parts outside the CDR3, the full variable domain is DAMVIQNPRYQVTQFGKPVTLSCSQTLNHNVMYWYQQKSSQAPKLLFHYYDKDFNNEADTPDNFQSRRPNTSFCFLDIRSPGLGDTAMYLCATSTLSQREGPDTQYFGPGTRLTVL.

J is TRBJ1-2 and V is TRBV25-1, with D uncertain. CDR1 MGHDK and CDR2 SYGVNS come from the germline V gene. The CDR3 length is 12 residues. Trimming left V 6 bases short and J 6 bases short, with 11 bases between. Here the CDR3 DNA reads TGTGCCAGCAGCCCATACGGGGATGGCTACACCTTC. Protein product: CASSPYGDGYTF.

V gene TRBV5-1 combines with J gene TRBJ2-7; 7 bases align to TRBD1. The CDR3 spans 15 residues. V lost 4 bases to trimming and J lost 0 bases; unmatched junction nucleotides: 7. The germline gives CDR1 SGHRS, CDR2 YFSETQ. The CDR3 sequence is CASSPEGQDSYEQYF. The CDR3 nucleotides are TGCGCCAGCAGCCCGGAAGGACAGGACTCCTACGAGCAGTACTTC.

The V and J genes are TRBV27 and TRBJ2-2; 8 positions match TRBD1. Germline-derived CDR1 and CDR2 are MNHEY and SMNVEV (reference sequence). The CDR3 contains 15 residues. J lost 0 bases, V lost 3 bases, and 0 bases had no gene match. The CDR3: CASSFRGPNTGELFF. The CDR3 nucleotides are TGTGCCAGCAGTTTCAGGGGGCCGAACACCGGGGAGCTGTTTTTT.

This clone was found once. The chain is built from TRBV19 and TRBJ2-5; D is uncertain. Trimming pared 5 bases from V and 3 bases from J, leaving 13 bases between. This CDR3 spans 14 amino acids. Germline CDR1 is LNHDA and CDR2 is SQIVND (reference sequence). In DNA, the CDR3 is TGTGCCAGTAGTTTGAGCTCGCCAAAAGAGACCCAGTACTTC. Translation gives CASSLSSPKETQYF.

This rearrangement joins TRBV14 to TRBJ1-1, with 9 bases fitting TRBD1. V dropped 3 bases and J dropped 5; count of bases not matched to a gene: 10. Germline lookup yields CDR1 SGHDN and CDR2 FVKESK. The CDR3 covers 16 residues. In DNA, the CDR3 is TGTGCCAGCAGCCACAGGACAGGGGCTGGAGGGACTGAAGCTTTCTTT. Translating gives CASSHRTGAGGTEAFF.

The chain recombines TRBV7-3 with TRBJ2-1; TRBD2 aligns across 10 bases. Germline lookup yields CDR1 SGHTA and CDR2 FQGTGA. The CDR3 totals 16 residues. With 2 bases clipped from V and 3 bases from J, the junction kept 4 bases outside the gene matches. CDR3 bases: TGTGCCAGCAGCTTATCCCCTAGCGGGGGCTACAATGAGCAGTTCTTC. It codes for CASSLSPSGGYNEQFF.

V and J are TRBV4-3 and TRBJ2-5; 7 positions match TRBD2. CDR1 LGHNA and CDR2 YSLEER come from the germline V gene. There are 13 residues in the CDR3. With V trimmed by 0 bases and J by 9 bases, 4 bases remained unmatched. Here the CDR3 DNA reads TGCGCCAGCAGCCAAGAAGCGGGGAGGCCCCAGTACTTC. Translating gives CASSQEAGRPQYF.

CDR3 nucleotide sequence: TGTGCCAGCAGCGGGGGACAGGGGAACTGGGAAAAACTGTTTTTT. The encoded protein is CASSGGQGNWEKLFF. The chain carries TRBV9 and TRBJ1-4, with 10 positions matching TRBD1. After removal of 3 bases from V and 8 bases from J, the junction contained 7 bases not matched to a gene. This CDR3 region has 15 residues. The V gene's germline CDR1 is SGDLS and CDR2 YYNGEE.

The genes are TRBV5-1 and TRBJ2-7; 9 positions agree with TRBD1. V was pared by 0 bases and J by 8 bases, with 9 bases of the junction left unmatched. The CDR3 has 15 amino acids. Per the germline V gene, CDR1 is SGHRS and CDR2 is YFSETQ. The CDR3 nucleotides read TGCGCCAGCAGCTTGGCTCAGGGACAGGGAGAACAGCAGTACTTC. Residues: CASSLAQGQGEQQYF.

The chain employs TRBV28 and TRBJ2-5, with D possibly being TRBD2 (6 bases). Germline CDR1 and CDR2: MDHEN and SYDVKM. The CDR3 loop spans 14 amino acids. The V gene lost 4 bases and the J gene lost 0 bases, with 9 bases spanning the gap. The chain's CDR3 is CASSSSSDQETQYF. In DNA, the CDR3 is TGTGCCAGCAGTTCATCTAGCGACCAAGAGACCCAGTACTTC.

The rearrangement links TRBV5-5 to TRBJ2-7; 7 bases align to TRBD1. The length of the CDR3 is 14 residues. The trim removed 0 bases at V and 5 bases at J, leaving 5 bases unmatched. Germline CDR1 reads SGHKS; CDR2 reads YYEKEE (reference sequence). The CDR3 coding sequence is TGTGCCAGCAGCTTGGCCGGGACAGCCCACGAGCAGTACTTC. This gives the protein CASSLAGTAHEQYF.

CDR3 in DNA: TGTGCCACCAGTGATCCAGGGTACAATGAGCAGTTCTTC. Translation: CATSDPGYNEQFF. The chain recombines TRBV24-1 with TRBJ2-1, with D possibly matching TRBD1 (5 bases). Trimming left V 3 bases short and J 4 bases short, with 6 bases between. This CDR3 contains 13 residues. From germline, CDR1 is KGHDR and CDR2 SFDVKD.

The rearrangement joins TRBV5-1 to TRBJ2-1; D is perhaps TRBD2 (6 bases). This CDR3 region has 14 residues. V dropped 0 bases and J dropped 8 bases, with 12 bases sitting between them. The germline gives CDR1 SGHRS, CDR2 YFSETQ. Written as DNA, the CDR3 is TGCGCCAGCAGCTTGGGAGGAGGGGATCATGAGCAGTTCTTC. Its translation: CASSLGGGDHEQFF. Full variable domain (rest looked up from reference TRBV5-1 and TRBJ2-1): KAGVTQTPRYLIKTRGQQVTLSCSPISGHRSVSWYQQTPGQGLQFLFEYFSETQRNKGNFPGRFSGRQFSNSRSEMNVSTLELGDSALYLCASSLGGGDHEQFFGPGTRLTVL.

This clone was detected only once. CDR3 sequence (DNA): TGTGCCAGCAGGGACAGAGCTAACACCGGGGAGCTGTTTTTT. Translated, it gives CASRDRANTGELFF. The V and J genes are TRBV2 and TRBJ2-2; tentative D call: TRBD1 (6 bases). Germline CDR1 SNHLY, CDR2 FYNNEI. This CDR3 is 14 amino acids long. The V and J ends lost 6 bases and 2 bases respectively, with 10 bases between them.

The chain combines TRBV4-3 with TRBJ1-1; a possible D gene is TRBD1 (6 bases). In germline, CDR1 is LGHNA, CDR2 YSLEER. This CDR3 region has 15 residues. The ends were cut back, 0 bases at V and 3 bases at J, with 11 bases in the middle. The CDR3 loop is CASSQDLGGHTEAFF. Written as DNA, the CDR3 is TGCGCCAGCAGCCAAGATTTGGGGGGGCACACTGAAGCTTTCTTT.

This rearrangement joins TRBV28 to TRBJ2-5; 11 nucleotides match TRBD2. The CDR3 is 15 residues long. Trimming at V came to 1 base and at J to 9 bases, leaving 7 bases not matched to a gene. CDR1 is MDHEN and CDR2 is SYDVKM in the germline V gene. The CDR3 bases are TGTGCCAGCAGTTTATTCGGTAGCGGGAGGGGGGCCCAGTACTTC. This translates into CASSLFGSGRGAQYF.